The rows below give T cell receptor beta chains drawn from one sample of a study of shared clonotypes between healthy human individuals. Profiling relied on immunoSEQ multiplex PCR, and the TCRdb table lists in-frame clones only, not all of them. This sample carries hundreds of thousands of clones, 85% to 95% of them seen once, and the ten largest clones take approximately 0.12%. Sequenced material: naive CD8+ T cells sorted from blood. All receptors come from a woman younger than 45 in good health. The CDR3 runs from the conserved cysteine through the conserved F or W. Size tells how often a clone was seen (once, few, many) or the class of an expanded clone, and some rows leave it out.

abundance | v_gene | CDR3aa
. | TRBV7-6 | CASSRLAGESSGELFF
. | TRBV23-1 | CASSQSKGSANGYTF
. | TRBV2 | CASSDLQGRQPQHF
. | TRBV9 | CASSVTDRRYEQYF
. | TRBV5-4 | CASSSSGRYEQYF
once | TRBV27 | CASSPDRDFPFSYTF
. | TRBV7-9 | CASSFDPGWSGNTIYF
. | TRBV28 | CASSLFGLVLAEQFF
once | TRBV30 | CAWSGWASGTQNTGELFF
. | TRBV28 | CASSPGQGNTEAFF
. | TRBV27 | CASSLRTSGYTDTQYF
. | TRBV7-9 | CASSRMNEQFF
. | TRBV27 | CASSLEGQSYEQYF
. | TRBV7-6 | CASSGGVAGGLNEQFF
. | TRBV27 | CASSDPRDLYNEQFF
. | TRBV28 | CASRGQASQETQYF
. | TRBV7-6 | CASSTGTGLNTEAFF
. | TRBV7-9 | CASSLVYGGTGPYEQYF
. | TRBV2 | CASSPTENTEAFF
. | TRBV2 | CASSINRGGSYEQYF
. | TRBV28 | CASSLTGGSGELFF
. | TRBV29-1 | CSVVTSGSFSYEQYF
. | TRBV9 | CASTADDLYNEQFF
. | TRBV12-2 | CASRLPEQYF
. | TRBV28 | CASSFETSGLNEQFF
. | TRBV7-9 | CASSWTSGQSGYEQYF
once | TRBV7-8 | CASSLLPLGRARYEQYF
. | TRBV7-9 | CASSFLDGKEQFF
. | TRBV27 | CASSLSGRQENGYTF
. | TRBV19 | CASKGWSLGGELFF
. | TRBV29-1 | CSVSGGSSYEQYF
. | TRBV14 | CASSHPKGGASGVSYEQYF
. | TRBV5-1 | CASSNRGNNEQFF
. | TRBV29-1 | CSGRLAGAYEQYF
. | TRBV6-4 | CASSDSESRENQPQHF
. | TRBV7-6 | CASSSTGTDGFEQYF
once | TRBV30 | CAWTAVGYEQYF
. | TRBV18 | CASSDSYEQYF
few | TRBV30 | CAWSNPGTGVQPQHF
few | TRBV6-5 | CASSYHTGELFF
. | TRBV2 | CASSGLAGNRETQYF
. | TRBV7-6 | CASSLSHGELFF
. | TRBV6-1 | CASSAGRLSNQPQHF
. | TRBV27 | CASSDRALTNTEAFF
. | TRBV19 | CASTVSGSDWNEQFF
. | TRBV13 | CASSLAWGQGRGDGYTF
. | TRBV28 | CANFSGSKGTGNEQFF
. | TRBV4-1 | CASSQEKGNGAEAFF
. | TRBV7-6 | CASSSSGTYNEQFF
once | TRBV5-3 | CARSFAGRTYNEQFF
once | TRBV7-9 | CASSLALSNTGELFF
. | TRBV6-1 | CASSGHTNTEAFF
. | TRBV30 | CAFLDSSSYEQYF
. | TRBV1 | CTSSWNGLWANVLTF
. | TRBV29-1 | CSVEYAGGTYNEQFF